Here is one T cell receptor beta chain with its context. Antigen specificity is unknown. The data originate from a study of shared clonotypes between healthy human individuals. For the study at large: Each donor had three CD4 naive, three CD4 memory, two CD8 naive and one CD8 memory plate.

Study conclusions and caveats: The diversity represented, both genetic and in exposure history, was limited by few donors. About 5% was the fraction of naive CD4 clonotypes found shared across four donors.

The CDR3 contains 15 residues. The junction had 13 bases not matched to a gene; V was cut back by 10 bases and J by 2 bases. In the sorted-subset replicate PCRs, 150 to 200 ng DNA, 25,000 to 30,000 T cell genomes, was used. Assay: immunoSEQ multiplex PCR; the TCRdb copy retains only in-frame clones and omits some. The sample lists around 1.9 million clones, 85% to 95% seen once, with over 1.5% in the top ten. Naive CD8 cells were CD45RO-negative, positively selected for CCR7, excluding terminally differentiated effector memory CD45RA+ cells. The TCR comes from a man younger than 35 in good health. Some clones in this sample may be carry-over from other donors' samples. Sequences were obtained from naive CD8+ T cells from PBMCs. The J gene is TRBJ2-7, the V gene TRBV23-1, with TRBD2 matching 8 bases. TRBV23-1 is annotated as an ORF whose role is uncertain. The CDR3 is CATLGAGEKPYEQYF. The CDR3, as DNA: TGCGCCACCTTGGGAGCGGGAGAGAAACCCTACGAGCAGTACTTC.